These 8 T cell receptor beta chains were sequenced from one sample in a study of shared clonotypes between healthy human individuals. Profiling relied on immunoSEQ multiplex PCR, and the TCRdb table lists in-frame clones only, not all of them. The top ten clones hold about 0.13% of a sample with about 2.4 million clones, around nine tenths of them seen once. The sample comprised naive CD4+ T cells sorted from blood. Subset of the sample: CD45RA+ positively selected. All receptors derive from a man in his late teens or twenties in good health.

This rearrangement joins TRBV7-9 to TRBJ2-6; no clear D. Germline V gene data show CDR1 as SEHNR and CDR2 as FQNEAQ (reference sequence). This CDR3 has 16 residues. V was pared by 0 bases and J by 2 bases, with 8 bases between. CDR3 region: CASSLARRTGANVLTF. The CDR3 DNA is TGTGCCAGCAGCTTAGCGAGGCGGACTGGGGCCAACGTCCTGACTTTC. Full variable domain (rest looked up from reference TRBV7-9 and TRBJ2-6): DTGVSQNPRHKITKRGQNVTFRCDPISEHNRLYWYRQTLGQGPEFLTYFQNEAQLEKSRLLSDRFSAERPKGSFSTLEIQRTEQGDSAMYLCASSLARRTGANVLTFGAGSRLTVL.

As regards this clone: Other DNA sequences within the sample encode an identical CDR3. This sequence joins TRBV7-9 and TRBJ1-5; D uncertain. The CDR3 is 15 residues long. V was cut by 1 base and J by 0 bases, with 7 bases left in between. Germline CDR1 is SEHNR and CDR2 is FQNEAQ (reference sequence). The CDR3 protein is CASSLDGYSNQPQHF. The CDR3, as DNA: TGTGCCAGCAGCTTAGACGGTTATAGCAATCAGCCCCAGCATTTT. Looking up the rest from reference TRBV7-9 and TRBJ1-5 gives the full variable domain: DTGVSQNPRHKITKRGQNVTFRCDPISEHNRLYWYRQTLGQGPEFLTYFQNEAQLEKSRLLSDRFSAERPKGSFSTLEIQRTEQGDSAMYLCASSLDGYSNQPQHFGDGTRLSIL.

V and J are TRBV5-1 and TRBJ2-2; D is perhaps TRBD1 (5 bases). This CDR3 is 15 amino acids long. V lost 1 base, J lost 3 bases, and 10 bases lay in between. Germline CDR1 is SGHRS and CDR2 is YFSETQ. DNA for the CDR3: TGCGCCAGCAGCTTGTCAGGGTCCGACACCGGGGAGCTGTTTTTT. This sequence encodes CASSLSGSDTGELFF.

The rearrangement links TRBV28 to TRBJ2-7, with 8 bases that match TRBD1. V trimming: 4 bases; J trimming: 0 bases; junction bases outside the gene matches: 8. CDR3 size: 16 residues. The germline V gene has CDR1 MDHEN and CDR2 SYDVKM. This chain's CDR3 is CASSSGQVLTSYEQYF. In DNA, the CDR3 is TGTGCCAGCAGTTCGGGACAGGTTCTTACCTCCTACGAGCAGTACTTC.

The rearrangement links TRBV6-1 to TRBJ1-1, with D unclear. CDR1 is MNHNS, CDR2 SASEGT, per germline. V lost 2 bases, J lost 1 base, and 11 bases lay in between. The CDR3 length is 15 residues. CDR3 amino acids: CASSEIKGPNTEAFF. The CDR3 nucleotides are TGTGCCAGCAGTGAAATCAAGGGTCCGAACACTGAAGCTTTCTTT.

The chain employs TRBV28 and TRBJ1-5; TRBD1 agrees at 7 bases. V dropped 6 bases and J dropped 7; count of bases not matched to a gene: 6. Germline CDR1 reads MDHEN; CDR2 reads SYDVKM. This CDR3 contains 13 residues. The CDR3 DNA follows: TGTGCCAGCAGCGGACAGGTAGGCCAGCCCCAGCATTTT. Encoded protein: CASSGQVGQPQHF. The full variable domain, completed using reference TRBV28 and TRBJ1-5, is DVKVTQSSRYLVKRTGEKVFLECVQDMDHENMFWYRQDPGLGLRLIYFSYDVKMKEKGDIPEGYSVSREKKERFSLILESASTNQTSMYLCASSGQVGQPQHFGDGTRLSIL.

The chain is built from TRBV4-1 and TRBJ1-2; 9 bases agree with TRBD1. In germline, CDR1 is MGHRA, CDR2 YSYEKL. The CDR3 sequence is 16 residues long. J gave up 4 bases and V 4 bases, and 10 bases lay outside the gene matches. Here the CDR3 DNA reads TGCGCCAGCAGCCCCGGACAGGGGAAGGTCGGCTATGGCTACACCTTC. Protein product: CASSPGQGKVGYGYTF.

This chain joins TRBV19 and TRBJ1-5; tentatively, D is TRBD1 (5 bases). The germline V gene encodes CDR1 LNHDA and CDR2 SQIVND (reference sequence). V dropped 4 bases and J dropped 3 bases, with 7 bases sitting between them. There are 13 residues in the CDR3. The CDR3 coding sequence is TGTGCCAGTAGTACGGGGCTCAATCAGCCCCAGCATTTT. It yields the protein CASSTGLNQPQHF.